This TCR beta chain was recovered during a study of cytomegalovirus exposure and HLA in healthy donors. Trimming cost V 1 base and J 5 bases, with 18 bases left between them. From germline, CDR1 is SGHRS and CDR2 YFSETQ. The CDR3 contains 16 residues. PCR employed 60 Vbeta and 13 Jbeta primers. Sequencing used immunoSEQ multiplex PCR; TCRdb keeps in-frame clones, though not all of them. The table has some 110,000 clones, roughly 82% seen once. Sequencing was carried out using PBMCs. The receptor comes from a male donor in good health and CMV-seropositive. The chain links TRBV5-1 to TRBJ2-5; D may be TRBD1 (5 bases). DNA for the CDR3: TGCGCCAGCAGCTTGTCCTGGGGCACAGCTAGGGAGACCCAGTACTTC. Its protein product is CASSLSWGTARETQYF.